Presented here are 29 T cell receptor beta chains from one specimen sequenced in a study of Graves' ophthalmopathy and Graves' hyperthyroidism. Amplified TCR beta CDR3 regions were obtained using RNA transcripts as template. HTBI primers served in a first-round RT-PCR, which a second-round multiplex PCR followed. TCRdb recomputed calls from the multiplex PCR reads with MiXCR, one row per CDR3 protein. Among some 750,000 distinct CDR3 sequences listed, roughly two fifths were seen once. The sample taken for sequencing was peripheral blood. These receptors were obtained from an adult man with Graves' ophthalmopathy.

Ten or more counts support this clonotype. The V gene is TRBV19, the J gene TRBJ1-5; D uncertain. Germline lookup yields CDR1 LNHDA and CDR2 SQIVND (reference sequence). Trimming took 1 base from V and 6 from J, leaving 4 bases between them. The CDR3 sequence is 12 residues long. The CDR3, as DNA: TGTGCCAGTAGTATAGTAGCTCAGCCCCAGCATTTT. Protein sequence: CASSIVAQPQHF.

This clonotype has more than one count but fewer than ten. CDR3 protein: CSALALTDTYEQYF. The DNA for the CDR3 is TGCAGTGCTCTTGCCCTGACGGATACATACGAGCAGTACTTC. V and J are TRBV20-1 and TRBJ2-7; no reliable D call. CDR1 DFQATT and CDR2 SNEGSKA come from the germline V gene (reference sequence). The V end was cut by 5 bases, the J end by 4 bases, with 18 bases between. This CDR3 spans 14 amino acids.

The chain recombines TRBV7-8 with TRBJ1-2, with D perhaps matching TRBD1 (6 bases). CDR3 length: 14 amino acids. CDR1 and CDR2 (germline): SGHVS, FQNEAQ. The V end was cut by 5 bases, the J end by 8 bases, with 18 bases between. CDR3 protein: CASSQETTGEGYTF. In DNA, the CDR3 is TGTGCCAGCAGCCAAGAGACGACAGGAGAGGGCTACACCTTC. The variable domain in full, with the rest retrieved from reference TRBV7-8 and TRBJ1-2, is GAGVSQSPRYKVAKRGQDVALRCDPISGHVSLFWYQQALGQGPEFLTYFQNEAQLDKSGLPSDRFFAERPEGSVSTLKIQRTQQEDSAVYLCASSQETTGEGYTFGSGTRLTVV.

DNA of the CDR3: TGTGCCAGCAGTTGGCAGGTTGGAATCGGGGAGCTGTTTTTT. Its translation is CASSWQVGIGELFF. The chain links TRBV25-1 to TRBJ2-2, with D unclear. CDR3 size: 14 residues. Germline V CDR1 and CDR2: MGHDK, SYGVNS. V was trimmed by 5 bases and J by 7 bases, leaving 14 bases between them. The full variable domain, rest sourced from reference TRBV25-1 and TRBJ2-2, is EADIYQTPRYLVIGTGKKITLECSQTMGHDKMYWYQQDPGMELHLIHYSYGVNSTEKGDLSSESTVSRIRTEHFPLTLESARPSHTSQYLCASSWQVGIGELFFGEGSRLTVL.

The table lists this clonotype with many counts. The V call is TRBV10-2, the J call TRBJ1-2; D is unresolved. The V end lost 2 bases, the J end lost 7 bases, and 11 bases lay between the germline ends. The CDR3 is 13 residues long. Germline-derived CDR1 and CDR2 are WSHSY and SAAADI. Here the CDR3 DNA reads TGCGCCAGCAGTGAGCTTACAGCGGCTGGCTACACCTTC. This encodes CASSELTAAGYTF.

The chain couples TRBV7-9 to TRBJ2-7, with 8 bases identical to TRBD2. V was pared by 5 bases and J by 2 bases, with 11 bases of the junction left unmatched. In germline, CDR1 is SEHNR, CDR2 FQNEAQ (reference sequence). This CDR3 is 16 amino acids long. The CDR3 spells CASSKTLGRGAYEQYF. CDR3 DNA sequence: TGTGCCAGCAGCAAAACCCTCGGGAGGGGGGCCTACGAGCAGTACTTC.

This clonotype was picked up one time. This CDR3 is CASSLVVETGNAYEQYF. The CDR3 nucleotides read TGTGCCAGCAGCTTAGTTGTCGAGACAGGAAATGCCTACGAGCAGTACTTC. The gene calls are TRBV7-2 and TRBJ2-7, with TRBD1 as a possible D gene (6 bases). The ends were cut back, 1 base at V and 2 bases at J, with 18 bases in the middle. Germline V lookup: CDR1 SGHTA, CDR2 FQGNSA. This CDR3 is 17 amino acids long.

This chain links TRBV25-1 with TRBJ2-5; D remains ambiguous. Trimming stripped 6 bases from V and 3 bases from J, with 14 bases between. CDR3 size: 14 residues. CDR1 MGHDK and CDR2 SYGVNS come from the germline V gene. CDR3 nucleotides: TGTGCCAGCAGCTTCGGCATGACAAAAGAGACCCAGTACTTC. Amino acid sequence: CASSFGMTKETQYF.

V is TRBV20-1 and J is TRBJ1-2, with D perhaps TRBD1 (6 bases). The germline gives CDR1 DFQATT, CDR2 SNEGSKA (reference sequence). Trimming shortened V by 0 bases and J by 1 base, and 18 bases separated the two germline ends. The CDR3 contains 17 residues. The chain's CDR3 is CSARDPLPRGHNYGYTF. The CDR3 nucleotides read TGCAGTGCTAGAGACCCTCTCCCCAGGGGCCATAACTATGGCTACACCTTC.

In its sample, this clonotype was seen many times. The CDR3 DNA reads as TGTGCCAGCAGTTACCGGACAGGGGAGTCACCCCTCCACTTT. Protein: CASSYRTGESPLHF. The chain combines TRBV6-5 with TRBJ1-6; 9 bases fit TRBD1. This CDR3 is 14 amino acids long. Germline-derived CDR1 and CDR2 are MNHEY and SVGAGI. V was clipped by 2 bases and J by 10 bases; unmatched bases: 3.

This clonotype has just one count. The chain links TRBV9 to TRBJ2-7; 10 nucleotides line up with TRBD2. This CDR3 spans 16 amino acids. Germline V gene lookup returns CDR1 SGDLS and CDR2 YYNGEE. V dropped 0 bases and J dropped 2; count of bases not matched to a gene: 5. Written as DNA, the CDR3 is TGTGCCAGCAGCGTAGGCCCAGCGGGAGGGCCCTACGAGCAGTACTTC. Translating it yields CASSVGPAGGPYEQYF.

The chain links TRBV29-1 to TRBJ1-2; 7 bases are shared with TRBD1. V shed 3 bases, J shed 4 bases, and the junction held 11 bases outside the gene matches. Germline V gives CDR1 SQVTM, CDR2 ANQGSEA. This CDR3 is 15 amino acids long. For the CDR3, the DNA is TGCAGCGTTGACCTCCAATGGACAGGAGCCTATGGCTACACCTTC. Encoded protein: CSVDLQWTGAYGYTF.

This clonotype has more than one count but fewer than ten. V is TRBV2 and J is TRBJ2-7; 8 bases are a match to TRBD1. The germline V gene has CDR1 SNHLY and CDR2 FYNNEI. Unmatched junction bases numbered 19, after V lost 10 bases and J lost 8 bases. The CDR3 is 15 amino acids. The CDR3 nucleotides are TGTGCCACCAGCCCCGGACAGGGTTTATATCGCAAGCAGTACTTC. As protein: CATSPGQGLYRKQYF.

J is TRBJ2-5 and V is TRBV5-1, with D unclear. Trimming took off 0 bases at V and 1 base at J, with 16 bases between the two ends. Looked up from germline, CDR1 is SGHRS and CDR2 is YFSETQ. The length of the CDR3 is 17 residues. CDR3 bases: TGCGCCAGCAGCTTGGTGGGGTTACGAACCTTCCAAGAGACCCAGTACTTC. The encoded protein is CASSLVGLRTFQETQYF.

This clonotype was seen ten or more times. The chain carries TRBV5-8 and TRBJ1-2, with TRBD1 as a possible D gene (6 bases). V shed 2 bases and J shed 5 bases, with 16 bases lying between them. Germline loops: CDR1 SGHTS, CDR2 YDEGEE. This CDR3 is 15 amino acids long. CDR3 in DNA: TGTGCCAGCAGCTTATGGAGAGGGCAGGGGTATGGCTACACCTTC. Translated, it gives CASSLWRGQGYGYTF.

This clonotype was recorded at least ten times. The CDR3 coding sequence is TGCAGCGTTGGCGGACAGGAAAACTATGGCTACACCTTC. This codes for CSVGGQENYGYTF. The chain carries TRBV29-1 and TRBJ1-2; 7 bases agree with TRBD1. The germline gives CDR1 SQVTM, CDR2 ANQGSEA. V was pared by 4 bases and J by 2 bases, with 4 bases of the junction left unmatched. The CDR3 has 13 amino acids.

This clonotype was detected ten times or more. The rearrangement uses TRBV25-1 and TRBJ2-7; 7 nucleotides agree with TRBD2. J lost 5 bases, V lost 10 bases, and 11 bases had no gene match. Germline CDR1 reads MGHDK; CDR2 reads SYGVNS. The CDR3 is 13 residues long. The CDR3 sequence is CATIGPLADEQYF. The CDR3 DNA is TGTGCCACCATTGGGCCCCTAGCGGACGAGCAGTACTTC.

Ten or more counts support this clonotype. The chain combines TRBV7-3 with TRBJ2-5; D may be TRBD1 (6 bases). V was clipped by 7 bases and J by 5 bases, with 14 bases between them. Germline values: CDR1 SGHTA, CDR2 FQGTGA. The CDR3 is 13 residues long. In DNA, the CDR3 is TGTGCCAGCACCCAGGGGCAGGGCGAGACCCAGTACTTC. Amino acids: CASTQGQGETQYF.

J is TRBJ2-5 and V is TRBV7-2, with no clear D. This CDR3 has 12 residues. V was cut by 6 bases and J by 1 base, with 6 bases left in between. CDR1 and CDR2 (germline): SGHTA, FQGNSA. The CDR3 spells CASSPFQETQYF. Here the CDR3 DNA reads TGTGCCAGCAGTCCCTTCCAAGAGACCCAGTACTTC.

With respect to this clonotype: At one end, the junction sequence differs from germline, possibly due to a read error. The gene calls are TRBV5-6 and TRBJ2-7; TRBD1 is a possible D gene (6 bases). This CDR3 is 14 amino acids long. The germline CDR1 and CDR2 sequences are SGHDT and YYEEEE. Here the CDR3 DNA reads TGTGCCGGCAGTTACCCCGACAGGCTCCAGGAGCAGTACTTC. Residues: CAGSYPDRLQEQYF.

This clonotype was seen more than once but under ten times. The V and J genes are TRBV19 and TRBJ2-7; 10 bases fit TRBD2. CDR1 LNHDA and CDR2 SQIVND come from the germline V gene (reference sequence). The ends lost 4 bases at V and 3 bases at J; junction bases unmatched: 3. The CDR3 totals 14 residues. CDR3 nucleotides: TGTGCCAGTAGTAATAGCGGGAGGAACTACGAGCAGTACTTC. This codes for CASSNSGRNYEQYF. The full variable domain, in which reference TRBV19 and TRBJ2-7 provide the parts outside the CDR3, is DGGITQSPKYLFRKEGQNVTLSCEQNLNHDAMYWYRQDPGQGLRLIYYSQIVNDFQKGDIAEGYSVSREKKESFPLTVTSAQKNPTAFYLCASSNSGRNYEQYFGPGTRLTVT.

With respect to this clonotype: This likely comes from a read error, as the CDR3 has no conserved phenylalanine or tryptophan at its end. The V and J genes are TRBV7-3 and TRBJ1-6, with D hard to call. Trimming cost V 5 bases and J 6 bases, with 8 bases left between them. The CDR3 consists of 13 residues. Germline V gene sequence: CDR1 SGHTA, CDR2 FQGTGA. The CDR3 DNA follows: TGTGCCAGCAGCCAAGAGGGTAATTCACCCCTCCACTCT. Protein: CASSQEGNSPLHS.

This clonotype was counted a few times. The chain recombines TRBV20-1 with TRBJ2-7; weak D call: TRBD1 (6 bases). The CDR3 is 11 amino acids. CDR1 is DFQATT and CDR2 is SNEGSKA in the germline V gene (reference sequence). The V gene lost 7 bases and the J gene lost 5 bases, with 12 bases spanning the gap. Here the CDR3 DNA reads TGCAGTGTTACAGGGACCCACGAGCAGTACTTC. It yields the protein CSVTGTHEQYF.

The J gene is TRBJ1-1, the V gene TRBV10-3, with D tentatively TRBD1 (6 bases). Germline lookup yields CDR1 ENHRY and CDR2 SYGVKD. CDR3 length equals 14 residues. Between the trimmed V and J ends, which lost 10 bases and 5 bases, there was a span of 20 bases. This chain's CDR3 is CASSYDRRATEAFF. The CDR3 DNA reads as TGTGCCAGCAGCTACGACAGGAGAGCGACTGAAGCTTTCTTT.

This clonotype was observed a few times. CDR3 amino acids: CASSWTGLSYEQYF. The CDR3 nucleotides read TGTGCCAGTAGTTGGACAGGCCTCTCCTACGAGCAGTACTTC. The chain carries TRBV19 and TRBJ2-7; 7 nucleotides agree with TRBD1. Germline CDR1 reads LNHDA; CDR2 reads SQIVND (reference sequence). Trimming cost V 5 bases and J 0 bases; bases outside gene matches: 4. The CDR3 runs 14 residues. The variable domain in full, completed from reference TRBV19 and TRBJ2-7, reads DGGITQSPKYLFRKEGQNVTLSCEQNLNHDAMYWYRQDPGQGLRLIYYSQIVNDFQKGDIAEGYSVSREKKESFPLTVTSAQKNPTAFYLCASSWTGLSYEQYFGPGTRLTVT.

The rearrangement links TRBV10-3 to TRBJ1-4; possibly TRBD1 for D (6 bases). V lost 6 bases to trimming and J lost 6 bases, with 14 bases between them. This CDR3 has 14 residues. The germline V gene has CDR1 ENHRY and CDR2 SYGVKD. Written as DNA, the CDR3 is TGTGCCATCAGGATCGCCGGGACACATGAAAAACTGTTTTTT. It codes for CAIRIAGTHEKLFF.

This clonotype has more than one count but fewer than ten. J is TRBJ2-2 and V is TRBV7-2; no clear D gene. The CDR3 runs to 15 residues. Trimming shortened V by 3 bases and J by 5 bases, and 13 bases separated the two germline ends. The germline V gene has CDR1 SGHTA and CDR2 FQGNSA. CDR3 sequence reads: CASSLGRIGTGELFF. The CDR3 DNA sequence: TGTGCCAGCAGCTTGGGCAGGATCGGGACCGGGGAGCTGTTTTTT.

V gene TRBV29-1 combines with J gene TRBJ2-5; the D gene is possibly TRBD1 (6 bases). This CDR3 spans 15 amino acids. CDR1 is SQVTM, CDR2 ANQGSEA, per germline. V was trimmed by 4 bases and J by 5 bases, leaving 20 bases between them. This CDR3 reads CSVVGASVWKETQYF. CDR3 DNA sequence: TGCAGCGTTGTGGGGGCGTCGGTCTGGAAGGAGACCCAGTACTTC.

J is TRBJ1-1 and V is TRBV2; 7 bases map to TRBD1. Per the germline V gene, CDR1 is SNHLY and CDR2 is FYNNEI. This CDR3 has 15 residues. V trimming: 6 bases; J trimming: 3 bases; junction bases outside the gene matches: 10. CDR3 bases: TGTGCCAGCAGCCGTCTAGGGGGCGCGGACACTGAAGCTTTCTTT. Its protein is CASSRLGGADTEAFF.